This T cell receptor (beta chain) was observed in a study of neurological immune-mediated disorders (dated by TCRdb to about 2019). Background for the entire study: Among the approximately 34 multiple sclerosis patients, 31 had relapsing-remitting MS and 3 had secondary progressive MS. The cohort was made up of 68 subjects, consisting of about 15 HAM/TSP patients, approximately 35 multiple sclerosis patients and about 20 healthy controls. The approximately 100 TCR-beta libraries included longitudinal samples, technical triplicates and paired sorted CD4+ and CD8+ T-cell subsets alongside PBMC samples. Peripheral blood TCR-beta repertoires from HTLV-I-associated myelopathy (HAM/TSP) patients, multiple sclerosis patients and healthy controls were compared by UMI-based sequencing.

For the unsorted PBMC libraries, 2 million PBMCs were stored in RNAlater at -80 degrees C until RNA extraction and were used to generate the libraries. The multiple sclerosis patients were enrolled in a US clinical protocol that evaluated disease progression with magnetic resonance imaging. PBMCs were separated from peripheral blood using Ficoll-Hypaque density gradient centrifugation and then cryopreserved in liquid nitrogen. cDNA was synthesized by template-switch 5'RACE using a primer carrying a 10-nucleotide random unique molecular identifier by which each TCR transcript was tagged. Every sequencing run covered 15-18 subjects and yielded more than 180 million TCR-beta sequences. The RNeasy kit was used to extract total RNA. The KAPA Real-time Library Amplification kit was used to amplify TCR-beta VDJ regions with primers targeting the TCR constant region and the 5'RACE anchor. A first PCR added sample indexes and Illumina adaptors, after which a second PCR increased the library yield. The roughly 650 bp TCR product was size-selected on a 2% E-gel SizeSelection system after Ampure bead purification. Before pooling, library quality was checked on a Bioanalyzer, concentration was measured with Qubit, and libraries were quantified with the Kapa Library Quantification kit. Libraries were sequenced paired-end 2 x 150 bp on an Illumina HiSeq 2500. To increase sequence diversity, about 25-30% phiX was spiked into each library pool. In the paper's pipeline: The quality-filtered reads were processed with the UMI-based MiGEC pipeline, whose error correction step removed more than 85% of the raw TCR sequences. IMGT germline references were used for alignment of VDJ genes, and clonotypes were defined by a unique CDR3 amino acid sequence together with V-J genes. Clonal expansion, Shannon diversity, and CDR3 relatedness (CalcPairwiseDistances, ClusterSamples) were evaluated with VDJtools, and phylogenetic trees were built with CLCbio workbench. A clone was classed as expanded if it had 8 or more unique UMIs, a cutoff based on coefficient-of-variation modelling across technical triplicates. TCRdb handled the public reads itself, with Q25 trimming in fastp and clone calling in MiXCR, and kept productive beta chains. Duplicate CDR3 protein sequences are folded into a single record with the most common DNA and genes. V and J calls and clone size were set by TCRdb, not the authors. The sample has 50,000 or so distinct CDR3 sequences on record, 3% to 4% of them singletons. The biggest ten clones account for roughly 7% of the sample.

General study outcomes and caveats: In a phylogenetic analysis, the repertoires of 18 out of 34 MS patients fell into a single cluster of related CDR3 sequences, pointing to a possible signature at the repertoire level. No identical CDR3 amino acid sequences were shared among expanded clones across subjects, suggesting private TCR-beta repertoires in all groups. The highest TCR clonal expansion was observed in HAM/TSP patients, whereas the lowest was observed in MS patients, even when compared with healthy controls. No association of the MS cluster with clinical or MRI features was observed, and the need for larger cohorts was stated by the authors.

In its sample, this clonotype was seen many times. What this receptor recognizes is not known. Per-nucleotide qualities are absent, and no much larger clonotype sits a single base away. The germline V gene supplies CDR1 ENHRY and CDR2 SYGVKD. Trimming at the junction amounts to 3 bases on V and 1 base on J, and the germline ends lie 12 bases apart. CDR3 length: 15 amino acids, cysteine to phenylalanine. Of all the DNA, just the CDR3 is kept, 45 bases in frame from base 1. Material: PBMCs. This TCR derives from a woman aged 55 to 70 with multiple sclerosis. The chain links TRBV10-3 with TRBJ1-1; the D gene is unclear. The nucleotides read TGTGCCATCAGTGAAATCGGACGGGGGAACACTGAAGCTTTCTTT. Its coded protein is CAISEIGRGNTEAFF.